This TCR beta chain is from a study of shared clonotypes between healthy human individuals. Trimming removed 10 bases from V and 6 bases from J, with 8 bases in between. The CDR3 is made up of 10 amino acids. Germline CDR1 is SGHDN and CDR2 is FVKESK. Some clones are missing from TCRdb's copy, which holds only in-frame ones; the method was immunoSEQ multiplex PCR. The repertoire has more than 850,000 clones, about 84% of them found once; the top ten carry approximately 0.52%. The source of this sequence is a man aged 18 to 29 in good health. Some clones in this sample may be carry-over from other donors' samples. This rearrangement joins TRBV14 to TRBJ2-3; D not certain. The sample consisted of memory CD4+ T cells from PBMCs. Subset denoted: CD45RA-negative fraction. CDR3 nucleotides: TGTGCCAACCACGGGGATACGCAGTATTTT. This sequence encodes CANHGDTQYF.